The 26 T cell receptor beta chains listed next were all sequenced from one sample in a study of cytomegalovirus exposure and HLA in healthy donors. Primers for the PCR totalled 60 Vbeta and 13 Jbeta. The method was immunoSEQ multiplex PCR; TCRdb's version includes in-frame clones alone and lacks a portion of them. Its listing shows tens of thousands of clones. Sequenced: PBMCs. All receptors derive from a female donor in good health and CMV-seronegative.

V gene TRBV9 combines with J gene TRBJ2-3, with 7 bases aligning to TRBD1. J was trimmed by 2 bases and V by 4 bases; bases with no gene match: 4. CDR1 is SGDLS and CDR2 is YYNGEE in the germline V gene. This CDR3 is built from 14 residues. CDR3 sequence: CASSKTGSTDTQYF. The CDR3, as DNA: TGTGCCAGCAGCAAGACAGGGTCCACAGATACGCAGTATTTT.

This sequence joins TRBV30 and TRBJ1-2; D is ambiguous. In germline, CDR1 is GTSNPN, CDR2 SVGIG (reference sequence). CDR3 length: 11 amino acids. V was shortened by 3 bases and J by 4 bases, with 6 bases between the two germline ends. This chain's CDR3 is CAWSDTYGYTF. CDR3 DNA sequence: TGTGCCTGGAGCGACACCTATGGCTACACCTTC.

The gene calls are TRBV30 and TRBJ1-2, with D possibly TRBD1 on 6 matching bases. Trimming shortened V by 5 bases and J by 5 bases, and 12 bases separated the two germline ends. The CDR3 sequence is 12 residues long. The germline CDR1 and CDR2 sequences are GTSNPN and SVGIG (reference sequence). The CDR3 sequence: CAWSDTGYGYTF. In DNA, the CDR3 is TGTGCCTGGTCGGATACAGGGTATGGCTACACCTTC. Using reference TRBV30 and TRBJ1-2 for the parts outside the CDR3, the full variable domain is SQTIHQWPATLVQPVGSPLSLECTVEGTSNPNLYWYRQAAGRGLQLLFYSVGIGQISSEVPQNLSASRPQDRQFILSSKKLLLSDSGFYLCAWSDTGYGYTFGSGTRLTVV.

The chain recombines TRBV5-4 with TRBJ1-6, with 9 bases lining up with TRBD1. The CDR3 length is 14 residues. Germline values: CDR1 SGHNT, CDR2 YYREEE (reference sequence). The V gene end was trimmed by 3 bases and the J gene end by 9 bases; junction bases not matched to a gene: 4. The CDR3: CASSSDRGGSPLHF. DNA for the CDR3: TGTGCCAGCAGCTCGGACAGGGGTGGTTCACCCCTCCACTTT.

The V and J genes are TRBV4-1 and TRBJ1-5; 8 bases map to TRBD1. CDR1 is MGHRA and CDR2 is YSYEKL in the germline V gene. The CDR3 extends over 18 amino acids. V was clipped by 3 bases and J by 2 bases; unmatched bases: 12. The CDR3 is CASSQPGQEAFGNQPQHF. In DNA form, the CDR3 reads TGCGCCAGCAGCCAGCCGGGACAGGAGGCCTTTGGCAATCAGCCCCAGCATTTT.

V gene TRBV4-1 combines with J gene TRBJ2-1; 11 bases fit TRBD2. The V and J ends lost 1 base and 10 bases, in that order; junction bases with no gene match: 9. Germline V CDR1 and CDR2: MGHRA, YSYEKL. CDR3 size: 16 residues. CDR3 protein: CASSQGTSGRDWEQFF. The CDR3 coding sequence is TGCGCCAGCAGCCAAGGAACTAGCGGGAGAGATTGGGAGCAGTTCTTC.

V and J are TRBV7-8 and TRBJ2-1; TRBD2 matches at 9 bases. CDR3 length: 14 amino acids. The V segment lost 1 base and the J segment 5 bases; nucleotides outside the gene matches: 0. Germline lookup yields CDR1 SGHVS and CDR2 FQNEAQ. CDR3 sequence reads: CASSLGTSDNEQFF. In DNA, the CDR3 is TGTGCCAGCAGCTTAGGGACTAGCGACAATGAGCAGTTCTTC.

V is TRBV4-2 and J is TRBJ1-4; 7 bases map to TRBD1. Unmatched junction bases numbered 7, after V lost 1 base and J lost 5 bases. Germline V CDR1 and CDR2: LGHNA, YNFKEQ. This CDR3 region has 16 residues. CDR3 sequence reads: CASSQGGNRGNEKLFF. CDR3 nucleotides: TGTGCCAGCAGCCAAGGTGGCAACAGGGGAAATGAAAAACTGTTTTTT.

For the CDR3, the DNA is TGTGCCAGCAGGAAGGGGCAGGGAATCGGAAACACCATATATTTT. This codes for CASRKGQGIGNTIYF. This chain joins TRBV6-5 and TRBJ1-3; weak D call: TRBD1 (5 bases). From germline, CDR1 is MNHEY and CDR2 SVGAGI. The CDR3 has 15 residues. With 6 bases removed from V and 4 bases from J, the gap between germline ends came to 16 bases.

V and J are TRBV7-2 and TRBJ1-2, with 12 bases fitting TRBD1. The CDR3 has 17 residues. J lost 2 bases, V lost 2 bases, and 6 bases had no gene match. CDR1 is SGHTA, CDR2 FQGNSA, per germline. The CDR3 protein is CASSLNGGTGGNYGYTF. The CDR3 DNA reads TGTGCCAGCAGCTTAAATGGTGGGACAGGGGGCAACTATGGCTACACCTTC.

The chain carries TRBV4-1 and TRBJ1-1; the match to TRBD1 covers 9 bases. The ends lost 6 bases at V and 5 bases at J; junction bases unmatched: 10. Germline V gene data show CDR1 as MGHRA and CDR2 as YSYEKL. This CDR3 region has 15 residues. The CDR3: CASSSRTGAGTEAFF. Written as DNA, the CDR3 is TGCGCCAGCAGTTCTCGGACAGGGGCAGGAACTGAAGCTTTCTTT.

This sequence joins TRBV9 and TRBJ2-1; possible D gene TRBD2, 6 bases. CDR1 and CDR2 (germline): SGDLS, YYNGEE. The germline V and J ends were trimmed by 4 bases and 5 bases, with 19 bases remaining between them. The CDR3 sequence is 16 residues long. The CDR3 here is CASSPRLVAVDNEQFF. CDR3 in DNA: TGTGCCAGCAGCCCCAGACTAGTGGCCGTAGACAATGAGCAGTTCTTC. Drawing the rest from reference TRBV9 and TRBJ2-1, the complete variable domain is DSGVTQTPKHLITATGQRVTLRCSPRSGDLSVYWYQQSLDQGLQFLIQYYNGEERAKGNILERFSAQQFPDLHSELNLSSLELGDSALYFCASSPRLVAVDNEQFFGPGTRLTVL.

This chain joins TRBV25-1 and TRBJ2-7; 7 nucleotides align to TRBD2. Looked up from germline, CDR1 is MGHDK and CDR2 is SYGVNS. The CDR3 is made up of 15 amino acids. V shed 5 bases and J 1 base; nucleotides not matched to a gene: 8. The CDR3 spells CASSRSSGGSYEQYF. For the CDR3, the DNA is TGTGCCAGCAGTAGATCTAGCGGAGGGTCCTACGAGCAGTACTTC.

The chain joins TRBV5-1 to TRBJ2-3; TRBD2 is a possible D gene (5 bases). In germline, CDR1 is SGHRS, CDR2 YFSETQ. V lost 4 bases and J 1 base, leaving 10 bases between the germline ends. The CDR3 sequence is 14 residues long. The CDR3: CASSARAGTDTQYF. The CDR3 nucleotides read TGCGCCAGCAGCGCGCGGGCCGGCACAGATACGCAGTATTTT.

The chain carries TRBV6-5 and TRBJ1-2; possible D gene TRBD1, 5 bases. The germline V gene encodes CDR1 MNHEY and CDR2 SVGAGI. V was shortened by 4 bases and J by 4 bases, with 13 bases between the two germline ends. This CDR3 is built from 14 residues. In DNA, the CDR3 is TGTGCCAGCAGTTTGTTCCAGGGCCGCTATGGCTACACCTTC. This codes for CASSLFQGRYGYTF.

The genes are TRBV2 and TRBJ1-2; no clear D. This CDR3 has 14 residues. V was clipped by 7 bases and J by 4 bases, with 16 bases between them. Looked up from germline, CDR1 is SNHLY and CDR2 is FYNNEI. CDR3 residues: CASKSGLVIYGYTF. The CDR3 DNA is TGTGCCAGCAAGAGTGGGCTTGTGATCTATGGCTACACCTTC.

The chain carries TRBV7-9 and TRBJ1-1, with 9 bases that match TRBD1. Germline V CDR1 and CDR2: SEHNR, FQNEAQ (reference sequence). The CDR3 is 15 residues long. J was trimmed by 0 bases and V by 7 bases; bases with no gene match: 6. The CDR3 DNA reads TGTGCCAGCATCCCCAACAGGGGGCTGAACACTGAAGCTTTCTTT. This codes for CASIPNRGLNTEAFF.

The rearrangement uses TRBV27 and TRBJ2-1, with D perhaps matching TRBD1 (5 bases). V lost 6 bases and J 0 bases, leaving 12 bases between the germline ends. Per germline, CDR1 MNHEY and CDR2 SMNVEV (reference sequence). The CDR3 runs to 15 residues. The CDR3 here is CASSPDKSSYNEQFF. Here the CDR3 DNA reads TGTGCCAGCAGCCCGGACAAGAGCTCCTACAATGAGCAGTTCTTC.

The V and J genes are TRBV30 and TRBJ2-3; possibly TRBD2 for D (6 bases). The CDR3 contains 15 residues. Trimming removed 2 bases at V and 2 bases at J, with 14 bases between. Germline V gene lookup returns CDR1 GTSNPN and CDR2 SVGIG (reference sequence). The CDR3 sequence: CAWSFGSGPTDTQYF. The DNA for the CDR3 is TGTGCCTGGAGTTTCGGTAGCGGTCCCACAGATACGCAGTATTTT.

The J gene is TRBJ2-5, the V gene TRBV4-2, with D possibly being TRBD2 (6 bases). Germline lookup yields CDR1 LGHNA and CDR2 YNFKEQ. Trimming left V 0 bases short and J 1 base short, with 15 bases between. The CDR3 totals 17 residues. The CDR3 loop reads CASSQERLVSPQETQYF. For the CDR3, the DNA is TGTGCCAGCAGCCAAGAGAGACTAGTTTCCCCCCAAGAGACCCAGTACTTC.

The V call is TRBV9, the J call TRBJ1-2; 10 nucleotides match TRBD1. J was trimmed by 4 bases and V by 4 bases; bases with no gene match: 4. CDR3 size: 14 residues. Germline CDR1 is SGDLS and CDR2 is YYNGEE. CDR3 bases: TGTGCCAGCAGCCTACGGACAGGGGGCTATGGCTACACCTTC. The encoded protein is CASSLRTGGYGYTF.

This chain joins TRBV7-3 and TRBJ2-1; 9 bases agree with TRBD2. Trimming took 4 bases from V and 3 from J; bases not matched to a gene: 4. Germline V lookup: CDR1 SGHTA, CDR2 FQGTGA. This CDR3 has 15 residues. The CDR3 protein is CASSWGTSSYNEQFF. The CDR3 bases are TGTGCCAGCAGCTGGGGGACTAGCAGCTACAATGAGCAGTTCTTC. The full variable domain, its missing parts supplied by reference TRBV7-3 and TRBJ2-1, is GAGVSQTPSNKVTEKGKYVELRCDPISGHTALYWYRQSLGQGPEFLIYFQGTGAADDSGLPNDRFFAVRPEGSVSTLKIQRTERGDSAVYLCASSWGTSSYNEQFFGPGTRLTVL.

The V gene is TRBV11-3, the J gene TRBJ2-5; D ambiguous. The CDR3 spans 12 residues. The germline gives CDR1 SGHNT, CDR2 YENEEA. The V gene lost 5 bases and the J gene lost 5 bases, with 9 bases spanning the gap. The CDR3 DNA reads as TGTGCCAGCAGCCCCATTCCCGAGACCCAGTACTTC. It specifies CASSPIPETQYF.

This chain connects TRBV29-1 to TRBJ1-5; TRBD1 matches at 7 bases. The germline V gene encodes CDR1 SQVTM and CDR2 ANQGSEA. CDR3 length: 16 amino acids. V was clipped by 7 bases and J by 0 bases; unmatched bases: 12. For the CDR3, the DNA is TGCAGCGGCATAAAGGGGGCAGGTGATAGCAATCAGCCCCAGCATTTT. It yields the protein CSGIKGAGDSNQPQHF.

This rearrangement joins TRBV28 to TRBJ2-7; 8 nucleotides match TRBD2. J lost 3 bases, V lost 5 bases, and 15 bases had no gene match. The V gene's germline CDR1 is MDHEN and CDR2 SYDVKM. The CDR3 consists of 17 residues. CDR3 coding DNA: TGTGCCAGCAGTGTAACCAGCGGGGGTTCCCTCCGCTACGAGCAGTACTTC. Encoded protein: CASSVTSGGSLRYEQYF.

This rearrangement joins TRBV5-1 to TRBJ2-5; 8 positions match TRBD2. The CDR3 contains 17 residues. The germline CDR1 and CDR2 sequences are SGHRS and YFSETQ. J gave up 4 bases and V 0 bases, and 11 bases lay outside the gene matches. This CDR3 is CASSLAGVAGNGETQYF. CDR3 nucleotide sequence: TGCGCCAGCAGCTTGGCAGGGGTAGCGGGAAACGGAGAGACCCAGTACTTC.